A selection of T cell receptor beta chains follows, all from one sample in a study of T cell repertoires in cytomegalovirus infection. TCRdb recomputed calls from the reads with MiXCR, one row per CDR3 protein. The sample contains about 530,000 distinct CDR3 sequences, approximately 25% of which appear only once. Sequencing was performed on PBMCs. The receptors come from a human donor in good health (CMV status not recorded). Some clones in this sample may be carry-over from other donors' samples. Both conserved end residues are part of each CDR3. A D gene is named only where the DNA matches it firmly. Expanded clones get a size class; other rows say once, few or many, or leave the size out.

j_call: TRBJ1-1
d_call: -
v_call: TRBV6-9
clone_size: -
cdr3_nt: TGTGCCAGCAGTTATATGGCAGGGAGCATGAACACTGAAGCTTTCTTT
cdr3_aa: CASSYMAGSMNTEAFF

j_call: TRBJ2-7
d_call: -
v_call: TRBV12-3/TRBV12-4
clone_size: -
cdr3_nt: TGTGCCAGCAGTTTAGCGGGGCGATTATACGAGCAGTACTTC
cdr3_aa: CASSLAGRLYEQYF

j_call: TRBJ1-1
d_call: TRBD1
v_call: TRBV18
clone_size: few
cdr3_nt: TGTGCCAGCTCACAGGGGGCGGTCACTGAAGCTTTCTTT
cdr3_aa: CASSQGAVTEAFF

j_call: TRBJ2-1
d_call: -
v_call: TRBV7-2
clone_size: many
cdr3_nt: TGTGCCAGCAGCTTATCGGACTTGGAGGGGTACGAGCAGTTCTTC
cdr3_aa: CASSLSDLEGYEQFF

j_call: TRBJ1-5
d_call: TRBD1
v_call: TRBV7-4
clone_size: many
cdr3_nt: TGTGCCAGCAGCTTACGTCAGGGGGGGGTGCGTAGCGATCAGCCCCAGCATTTT
cdr3_aa: CASSLRQGGVRSDQPQHF

j_call: TRBJ2-2
d_call: -
v_call: TRBV19
clone_size: -
cdr3_nt: TGTGCCAGTAGTATCATCAGGGACACCGGGGAGCTGTTTTTT
cdr3_aa: CASSIIRDTGELFF

j_call: TRBJ2-1
d_call: TRBD2
v_call: TRBV24-1
clone_size: -
cdr3_nt: TGTGCCACCAGTGATACACGACTAGCGGTCGCCGCAGAGCAGTTCTTC
cdr3_aa: CATSDTRLAVAAEQFF

j_call: TRBJ1-3
d_call: -
v_call: TRBV7-2
clone_size: many
cdr3_nt: TGTGCCAGCAGCTCACAACAGGGATCTGGAAACACCATATATTTT
cdr3_aa: CASSSQQGSGNTIYF

j_call: TRBJ1-1
d_call: -
v_call: TRBV11-2
clone_size: many
cdr3_nt: TGTGCCAGCAGCATACAGGGCGGGAGCACTGAAGCTTTCTTT
cdr3_aa: CASSIQGGSTEAFF

j_call: TRBJ1-3
d_call: TRBD1
v_call: TRBV4-3
clone_size: -
cdr3_nt: TGCGCCAGCAGCCAAGGACAGGGGACTGGAAACACCATATATTTT
cdr3_aa: CASSQGQGTGNTIYF

j_call: TRBJ1-5
d_call: -
v_call: TRBV19
clone_size: -
cdr3_nt: TGTGCCAGTAGTATAAACGGGGACTATAGCAATCAGCCCCAGCATTTT
cdr3_aa: CASSINGDYSNQPQHF

j_call: TRBJ2-1
d_call: -
v_call: TRBV12-3/TRBV12-4
clone_size: -
cdr3_nt: TGTGCCAGCAGTTTAGAGATCGGCGTAGACAATGAGCAGTTCTTC
cdr3_aa: CASSLEIGVDNEQFF

j_call: TRBJ1-2
d_call: -
v_call: TRBV20-1
clone_size: few
cdr3_nt: TGCAGTGCCCGGAGTCAGGGCCACTATGGCTACACCTTC
cdr3_aa: CSARSQGHYGYTF

j_call: TRBJ1-5
d_call: -
v_call: TRBV30
clone_size: -
cdr3_nt: TGTGCCTGGAATCAACAAGACGGCCAGCCCCAGCATTTT
cdr3_aa: CAWNQQDGQPQHF

j_call: TRBJ2-1
d_call: -
v_call: TRBV7-9
clone_size: -
cdr3_nt: TGTGCCAGCAGCGTCATTCCGTGGCTAGCTGATTACAATGAGCAGTTCTTC
cdr3_aa: CASSVIPWLADYNEQFF

j_call: TRBJ2-5
d_call: TRBD2
v_call: TRBV6-6
clone_size: many
cdr3_nt: TGTGCCAGCAGATCCGGGACTAGCGGGCGCAAATGGGAGACCCAGTACTTC
cdr3_aa: CASRSGTSGRKWETQYF